The 2 T cell receptor beta chains reported below all come from one sample, sequenced in a study of T cells in Graves' hyperthyroidism and ophthalmopathy. Authors of the study amplified TCR beta CDR3 regions from RNA transcripts. Primed by the HTBI set, a first-round RT-PCR was run on the TCR CDR3. In TCRdb, the multiplex PCR reads were re-called with MiXCR into one record per CDR3 protein. The sample lists about 130,000 distinct CDR3 sequences, around 20% occurring once. Sequenced input: blood. These receptors were collected from a woman in her 50s with Graves' hyperthyroidism that later progressed to Graves' ophthalmopathy.

The genes are TRBV2 and TRBJ2-2; TRBD1 is a possible D gene (5 bases). The germline CDR1 and CDR2 sequences are SNHLY and FYNNEI. V was pared by 6 bases and J by 6 bases, with 11 bases between. The CDR3 has 13 residues. In nucleotides, the CDR3 is TGTGCCAGCAGGACAGAAGGCGCCGGGGAGCTGTTTTTT. Amino acids: CASRTEGAGELFF.

This chain joins TRBV6-1 and TRBJ1-4; D possibly corresponds to TRBD1 (5 bases). The CDR3 covers 14 residues. V was cut by 4 bases and J by 4 bases, with 10 bases left in between. Germline V gene lookup returns CDR1 MNHNS and CDR2 SASEGT. CDR3: CASSVRQYNEKLFF. In DNA, the CDR3 is TGTGCCAGCAGTGTTCGACAGTATAATGAAAAACTGTTTTTT.